This T cell receptor beta chain emerged from a study of cytomegalovirus exposure and HLA in healthy donors (dated by TCRdb to the late 2010s). As for the study more broadly: According to an earlier analysis of around 600 of the donors, 150 million to 200 million T cells yielded 117 million unique TCR beta sequences and about 300 Gb of sequence data. Besides the first cohort of about 730 subjects, a separate validation cohort made up of over 95 different subjects was used. Because of strong linkage in the cohort, 5 or 6 DR-DQ haplotypes were treated as single units for association and clustering. Typing coverage varied by locus: roughly 629-630 donors for A, B, C, DRB1 and DQB1; around 560 for DQA1; about 600 for DPA1; more than 450 for DPB1. The study was designed to test whether signatures of past pathogen exposure could be identified by cataloging public T cell receptors. To decide whether each TCR beta V gene segment behaved as functional or pseudogenic, an earlier analysis of fewer than 750 of the donors relied on high-throughput TCR beta sequencing. Genome-wide SNP genotypes for about 55% of the roughly 670 donors were used in a later genetic analysis, which treated that subset as a discovery cohort. Among around 400 genotyped donors of the cohort, an average of approximately 240,000 unique TCR beta nucleotide sequences was sequenced per donor, of which 15% to 20% were non-productive. In a later analysis, previously published TCR beta repertoires from 666 donors were re-analyzed and high-resolution HLA genotyping was added so that TCR occurrence patterns could be studied. Every repertoire in the discovery cohort had been generated on one and the same sequencing platform. The study combined high-throughput TCR immunosequencing, statistical association of individual TCRs with disease status, and machine learning to predict cytomegalovirus infection status. Using immunosequencing, the study profiled T cell repertoires from approximately 700 subjects and related those repertoires to cytomegalovirus serostatus. The later analysis used no new phenotypic data to find candidate immune exposures, relying instead on TCR beta sequences and their occurrence across donors. Alongside the repertoire data, information on donor age, sex, ethnicity and CMV serostatus was compiled. Roughly 300 gigabases of sequencing data and roughly 80 million unique TCR sequences made up an early release that covered 500 to 700 HLA-typed donors. Of the 300 to 400 genotyped donors, over 65% fell in the genetic ancestry cluster associated with self-reported Caucasian donors. Class I and class II HLA loci were covered by the typing at four-digit resolution.

In total, roughly 710 healthy bone marrow donors made up the cohort. All cohort members were sampled while nominally healthy, although unrecorded immune exposures were likely present. CMV serostatus was recorded as positive for 289 and negative for about half of the 666 cohort members, whereas no CMV serostatus was recorded for the donor in question. Each donor provided a peripheral blood sample, and peripheral blood mononuclear cells were used for TCR beta sequencing. Genomic DNA extraction from the blood cell samples was performed with the Qiagen DNeasy Blood Extraction Kit. As regards this clone: Its antigen is currently not known. The input lacks base qualities; no much larger clone sits a single base away.

Trimming removed 0 bases from V and 4 bases from J; the gene matches leave 2 bases unexplained. From a lookup of the germline V gene (reference sequence), CDR1 and CDR2 are PRHDT and FYEKMQ. The cysteine opens and the phenylalanine closes a CDR3 of 14 amino acids. The only DNA kept is the CDR3, 42 bases in frame from the first base. The receptor library was made with the immunoSEQ multiplex PCR assay. The multiplex PCR relied on a mix of 60 forward primers for TCR Vbeta segments and 13 reverse primers for TCR Jbeta segments. A multiplex PCR assay on genomic DNA amplified the CDR3 region of rearranged TCR beta genes. The Illumina HiSeq System was used to sequence the amplified TCR beta libraries as 87-base-pair reads. The original methods were these. In a later analysis, some 80 million unique TCR beta chains were counted across the 666 repertoires, and around 11 million of these chains were shared by at least two donors. Raw reads were error-corrected and collapsed into unique sequences by a nearest-neighbor algorithm in which closely related sequences were merged to remove PCR and sequencing errors. V, D and J gene segments were assigned by aligning CDR3 sequences to IMGT reference sequences. For a sequence to be retained, a match of at least six nucleotides to both a V gene segment and a J gene segment was required. Rearrangements were called productive when the CDR3 lacked stop codons and stayed in frame with V and J; all others were non-productive. Following IMGT convention, CDR3 was defined as the stretch from the second conserved V-encoded cysteine to the conserved J-encoded phenylalanine. The earlier analysis of more than 450 of the donors excluded sequences that lacked an unambiguous match to a single V gene segment. An earlier analysis of 587 of the donors called V segments functional above 56.7% productive rearrangements and segregating when the between-donor standard deviation exceeded 5%. To diagnose cytomegalovirus status from the catalog of TCR beta chain sequences, a statistical classification framework was built. A later analysis assigned V and J genes by comparing TCR nucleotide sequences with IMGT/GENE-DB human TR gene sequences. Using the TCRdist pipeline, a later analysis assigned CDR3 sequences along with most-parsimonious VDJ recombination scenarios. In a later analysis, each TCR beta chain was defined by its CDR3 amino acid sequence together with its V-gene family, and reads lacking a unique V-gene family were excluded. A later analysis removed 500 to 600 highly shared, low-generation-probability nucleotide sequences to deal with suspected cross-contamination and a sequencing artifact. In a later analysis, a clonal expansion index for each public chain was calculated from normalized within-repertoire ranks of inferred template counts. In a later analysis, generation probabilities were computed with a VDJ recombination model fitted to out-of-frame rearrangements, and the resulting probabilities were checked against IGoR. In a later analysis, TCR-TCR, TCR-HLA and TCR-CMV co-occurrence was scored with hypergeometric tests, and a repertoire-size bias correction was applied to TCR pairs. To estimate false discovery rates, a later analysis permuted the HLA or CMV assignments 20 times. In a later analysis, co-occurring TCRs were grouped using DBSCAN, with TCRdist sequence similarity added in when clustering inside HLA-allele-positive subsets. For co-occurrence clustering, repertoires with fewer than 30,000 or more than 120,000 public chains were excluded, along with five repertoires with anomalous nucleotide sharing. Sourced from immuneACCESS, this table was stored by TCRdb with only in-frame sequences that have V and J called. A share of the clones is absent; for the studies checked, an unresolved V gene accounts for under half, and the remainder has no known explanation. The DNA gave D and trimming, while V, J and clone size come from that table. The sample records 75,000 to 90,000 clones, under 80% of which are singletons. Around 15% of the sample rests with the top ten.

The research as a whole found: A further reported finding was that TCR beta sequences accurately predicted the HLA-A and HLA-B alleles for most subjects in the first cohort. Assigning TCR associations to individual alleles was difficult when HLA alleles, especially DR and DQ, strongly co-occurred. According to a later analysis, most CMV-associated TCR beta chains appeared to be HLA-restricted, and the HLA associations seemed to be driven largely by CMV exposure. Several of the top co-occurrence clusters appeared to be linked to parvovirus B19, influenza, CMV and Epstein-Barr virus, according to a later analysis. The classifier was reported to diagnose cytomegalovirus status with high specificity and sensitivity in both the original cohort and the validation cohort. CMV serostatus was the only immune exposure information available for the cohort. The 87-base-pair reads could not distinguish some IMGT-functional V segments, including TRBV6-2 and TRBV6-3, so those segments were excluded. According to a later analysis, TCR association rates differed among HLA loci, with DRB1 alleles showing the most associated TCRs and HLA-C alleles showing the fewest. Sequencing depth was assumed to be roughly uniform across donors in the presence/absence analyses, though that assumption may not hold. In a later genetic analysis, a missense DCLRE1C variant was associated with V-gene and J-gene trimming of TCR beta chains, and the association was replicated in an independent cohort. In this cohort, only TCR beta chains were sequenced, and detectable features were limited by the absence of alpha or paired-chain data. The study listed approximately 150 TCR beta chains as associated with cytomegalovirus. The earlier analysis of some 560 of the donors excluded some 15 rarely observed V segments, including chromosome 9 orphons, because counts were too low. According to the authors, the approach could potentially be generalized to other disease states and immunological phenotypes. A cluster of highly shared sequence variants was judged likely to represent a technical artifact of the sequencing pipeline. In vitro tests confirmed that a few of the cytomegalovirus-associated TCR beta chains recognize cytomegalovirus antigens. Linkage disequilibrium might explain the correlated functional status among segregating V segments, but an unknown experimental factor could not be excluded. In an earlier analysis of fewer than 750 of the donors, most TCR beta V segments were observed in productive rearrangements about 90% or about 30% of the time, broadly matching IMGT annotations. Across donors, most TCR sequences were observed very rarely, whereas some public TCRs were present in many individuals. A later analysis associated about 17,000 TCR beta sequences with specific HLA alleles at a false discovery rate of 0.05. Because some donors lacked HLA typing at each locus, the association tests relied only on the typed subset. A later analysis found that HLA-associated TCR beta chains were more clonally expanded and had lower generation probabilities than equally common non-associated chains. A later genetic analysis reported fewer N-insertions in productive TCRs among donors in an Asian-associated ancestry cluster than the roughly 720-donor mean.

The chain couples TRBV13 to TRBJ1-1; 7 central bases correspond to TRBD1. The specimen sequenced was PBMCs. The TCR sequence derives from a human donor in good health. The nucleotide sequence reads as follows: TGTGCCAGCAGCTTAGGCAGGGGGACCACTGAAGCTTTCTTT. Translated, it reads CASSLGRGTTEAFF.